Below, one TCR beta chain is given with its context. Data came from immunoSEQ multiplex PCR; TCRdb stores just in-frame clones and leaves some out. The table includes 650,000 to 800,000 clones, 85% to 90% detected once. These data originate in a study of blood T cell repertoires in COVID-19. From germline, CDR1 is MGHRA and CDR2 YSYEKL. V lost 3 bases and J lost 7; bases outside the gene matches: 12. This CDR3 comprises 15 residues. Source material: peripheral blood. The gene calls are TRBV4-1 and TRBJ2-7; TRBD2 matches 7 bases. The sequence came from a woman aged 18-29 years with acute or convalescent COVID-19. CDR3 DNA: TGCGCCAGCAGCCAGGCCGGGACTACCGGGGGAGAGCAGTACTTC. Its translation: CASSQAGTTGGEQYF.